This record looks at one T cell receptor (beta chain) sequence and its context. Its antigen is not known. This entry comes from a study of identical twins. Study-level points and caveats: Insertion counts were lower in abundant cord blood beta clonotypes, a trend that memory repertoires did not show.

V shed 8 bases, J shed 3 bases, and the junction held 8 bases outside the gene matches. The length of the CDR3 is 14 residues. Germline V CDR1 and CDR2: SNHLY, FYNNEI. With template switching, a universal primer site was added, and the cDNA carried unique molecular identifiers. MiXCR, applied by TCRdb to the 5' RACE reads, yields one record per CDR3 protein. The repertoire holds 210,000 or so distinct CDR3 sequences, with about 7.5% as singletons. The same specimen was also included in a second study, on yellow fever vaccine responses in identical twins.

The gene calls are TRBV2 and TRBJ2-7; 9 nucleotides agree with TRBD1. The sequenced sample consisted of memory (CD45RO+) T cells sorted from blood. The clonotype was recovered from a woman younger than 30 in good health. Written as DNA, the CDR3 is TGTGCCAGCCATTGGACAGGGGACGTCTACGAGCAGTACTTC. Translated: CASHWTGDVYEQYF.